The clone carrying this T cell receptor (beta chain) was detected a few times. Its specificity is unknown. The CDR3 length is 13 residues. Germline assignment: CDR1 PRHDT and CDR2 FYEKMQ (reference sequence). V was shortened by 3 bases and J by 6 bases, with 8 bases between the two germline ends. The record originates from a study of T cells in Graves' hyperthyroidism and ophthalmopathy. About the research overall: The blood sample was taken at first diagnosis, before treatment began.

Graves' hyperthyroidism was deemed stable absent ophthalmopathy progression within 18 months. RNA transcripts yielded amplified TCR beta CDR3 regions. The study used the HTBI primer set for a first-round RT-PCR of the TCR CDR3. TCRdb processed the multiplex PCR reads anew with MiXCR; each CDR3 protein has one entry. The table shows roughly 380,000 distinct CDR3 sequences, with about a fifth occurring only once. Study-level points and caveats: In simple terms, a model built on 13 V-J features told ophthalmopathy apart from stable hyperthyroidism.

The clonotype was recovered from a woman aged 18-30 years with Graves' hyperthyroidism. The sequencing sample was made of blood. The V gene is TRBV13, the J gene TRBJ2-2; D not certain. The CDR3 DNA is TGTGCCAGCAGCTTGGAACCCTCCGGGGAGCTGTTTTTT. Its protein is CASSLEPSGELFF.